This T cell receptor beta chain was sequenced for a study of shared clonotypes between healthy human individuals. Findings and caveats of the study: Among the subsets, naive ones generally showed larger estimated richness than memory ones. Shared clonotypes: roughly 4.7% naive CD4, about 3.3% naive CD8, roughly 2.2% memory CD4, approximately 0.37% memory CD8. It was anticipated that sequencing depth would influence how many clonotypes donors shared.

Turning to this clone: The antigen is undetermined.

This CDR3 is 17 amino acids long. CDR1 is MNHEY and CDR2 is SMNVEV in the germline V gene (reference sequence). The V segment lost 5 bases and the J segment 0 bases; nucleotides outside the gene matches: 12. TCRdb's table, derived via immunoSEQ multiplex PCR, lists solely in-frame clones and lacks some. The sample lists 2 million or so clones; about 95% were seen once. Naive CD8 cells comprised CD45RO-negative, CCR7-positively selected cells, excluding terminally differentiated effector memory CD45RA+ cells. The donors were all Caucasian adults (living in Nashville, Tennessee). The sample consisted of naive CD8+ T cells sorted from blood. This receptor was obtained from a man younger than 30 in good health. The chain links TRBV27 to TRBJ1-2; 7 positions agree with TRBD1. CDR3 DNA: TGTGCCAGCAGTCCCTTTTGGGACAGTCGCTCTAACTATGGCTACACCTTC. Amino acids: CASSPFWDSRSNYGYTF.